These 6 T cell receptor beta chains share one sample of origin, sequenced in a study of CD8 T cells in ankylosing spondylitis. Using its own MiXCR run on the 5' RACE reads, TCRdb lists one record per CDR3 protein. The sample shows around 220,000 distinct CDR3 sequences, under 12% of them seen only once. The specimen was blood, either unsorted or a sorted T cell fraction (not recorded which). Receptors originate from a male donor with ankylosing spondylitis or in good health (not recorded which).

CDR3 residues: CASSVEQGDEQFF. As DNA, the CDR3 is TGTGCCAGCAGCGTAGAACAGGGCGATGAGCAGTTCTTC. The chain carries TRBV9 and TRBJ2-1, with D tentatively TRBD1 (6 bases). Germline loops: CDR1 SGDLS, CDR2 YYNGEE. CDR3 length equals 13 residues. V was shortened by 0 bases and J by 8 bases, with 9 bases between the two germline ends.

Comment on this clonotype: A read error is possible here, since a much larger clone lies one base away. The chain carries TRBV5-1 and TRBJ2-3, with TRBD1 matching over 8 bases. The ends lost 0 bases at V and 1 base at J; junction bases unmatched: 4. This CDR3 has 16 residues. CDR1 SGHRS and CDR2 YFSETQ come from the germline V gene. The CDR3 coding sequence is TGCGCCAGCAGCTTGGCGGCGACAGGGGGCACAGATACGCAGTATTTT. It codes for CASSLAATGGTDTQYF.

The table lists this clonotype with many counts. J is TRBJ2-7 and V is TRBV7-6; D might be TRBD1 (5 bases). The germline V gene has CDR1 SGHVS and CDR2 FNYEAQ. The V and J ends lost 2 bases and 6 bases respectively, with 11 bases between them. CDR3 length: 13 residues. CDR3 sequence: CASSLQGSGEQYF. The DNA of the CDR3 is TGTGCCAGCAGCTTACAGGGTTCAGGCGAGCAGTACTTC.

Concerning this clonotype itself: A read error may explain this, as a much larger clone is one base away. The V gene is TRBV5-1, the J gene TRBJ2-3, with TRBD2 identical over 7 bases. V trimming: 5 bases; J trimming: 3 bases; junction bases outside the gene matches: 9. Germline CDR1 is SGHRS and CDR2 is YFSETQ. CDR3 size: 15 residues. The CDR3 DNA reads TGCGCCAGCAGGGGACCAGCGGGGACTACAGATACGCAGTATTTT. Its translation is CASRGPAGTTDTQYF.

This clonotype was detected ten times or more. V gene TRBV3-1 combines with J gene TRBJ1-6; D not certain. This CDR3 has 15 amino acids. Germline values: CDR1 LGHDT, CDR2 YNNKEL (reference sequence). Trimming stripped 0 bases from V and 10 bases from J, with 13 bases between. This chain's CDR3 is CASSQDVYSSSPLHF. The CDR3 DNA reads as TGTGCCAGCAGCCAAGATGTCTACAGTTCCTCACCCCTCCACTTT.

This clonotype was picked up a small number of times. This sequence joins TRBV5-1 and TRBJ1-4; TRBD1 aligns across 12 bases. This CDR3 contains 16 residues. Germline assignment: CDR1 SGHRS and CDR2 YFSETQ. Unmatched junction bases numbered 7, after V lost 0 bases and J lost 10 bases. The CDR3 region is CASSLAEGTGGRKLFF. In DNA form, the CDR3 reads TGCGCCAGCAGCTTGGCCGAGGGGACAGGGGGCAGAAAACTGTTTTTT.